This T cell receptor beta chain appears in the sequencing data of a study of blood T cell repertoires in COVID-19 (dated by TCRdb to the early 2020s). Broadly, across the study: Samples covering the acute and convalescent phases of COVID-19 were provided by collaborators in the United States, Italy and Spain. The material from the prospective study consisted of cDNA or gDNA derived from T cells, B-cell-depleted T cells, or PBMCs. Subjects who had been exposed to COVID-19, were actively infected with it, or had recovered from it provided the deeply sampled blood TCRbeta repertoires that made up the dataset. The repertoires were released in a freely available public database meant as a resource for research on the immune response to SARS-CoV-2. The samples were drawn from two sources: the first 160 participants of the ongoing ImmuneRACE study, and about 1,300 subjects contributed by 6 global collaborators. Nearly every sample came with metadata listing a de-identified subject ID, COVID-19 status, age in years and sex. Where HLA class I and class II types were available, the types were taken from metadata supplied by the sample provider, not from assay-based typing.

TCRbeta CDR3 regions were amplified from genomic DNA using the immunoSEQ Assay, a bias-controlled multiplex PCR. The original methods were these. Nucleated cell counts per sample were estimated from amplification of reference gene primers within the assay. Sequence reads were collapsed and filtered to measure the absolute abundance of every unique TCRbeta CDR3 rearrangement. Productive Simpson clonality was computed per sample as the square root of Simpson's diversity index over productive rearrangements. What TCRdb holds here is the immuneACCESS table cut down to in-frame rearrangements. Part of the clones is not present; checked against another copy, under half of the missing clones reflect an unresolved V gene, and the others are unexplained. The V and J calls and clone size were taken over from that table, and D and trimming were inferred from the DNA. The sample includes 400,000 to 450,000 clones, with roughly 90% observed a single time. Around 1.5% of the sample belongs to the ten largest clones.

Findings and caveats that apply to the study as a whole: How much clinical and demographic metadata was included differed by source and by participant, and the metadata was provided uncurated.

As for this clone: Its antigen is unknown. Base qualities are not recorded, but no much larger clone differs from it by a single base.

One collaborating source in Seattle enrolled patients while the patients were actively infected and followed the patients over time throughout the course of disease. Whole blood was collected in K2EDTA tubes by collaborating institutions according to the institutions' own protocols. Collaborator samples were shipped for TCRbeta analysis as frozen whole blood, isolated PBMCs, or DNA extracted from either sample type. The germline V gene supplies CDR1 SQVTM and CDR2 ANQGSEA. The junction carries 7 bases between V and J, which are trimmed by 4 bases and 3 bases respectively. Including the terminal cysteine and phenylalanine, the CDR3 comprises 12 residues. Only CDR3 DNA remains: 36 bases, in frame from the first base.

This receptor chain uses TRBV29-1 and TRBJ1-5, with no confident D gene call. The TCR comes from a woman between 40 and 50 years old with COVID-19, enrolled during active disease. Specimen: peripheral blood. The CDR3 protein: CSVGAANQPQHF. Here is the DNA: TGCAGCGTTGGGGCAGCCAATCAGCCCCAGCATTTT. Extended through the reference TRBV29-1 and TRBJ1-5 proteins, this CDR3 yields the full variable domain: SAVISQKPSRDICQRGTSLTIQCQVDSQVTMMFWYRQQPGQSLTLIATANQGSEATYESGFVIDKFPISRPNLTFSTLTVSNMSPEDSSIYLCSVGAANQPQHFGDGTRLSIL.